This note documents a single T cell receptor beta chain sequence. No antigen is known for it. No clone much larger than this one lies a single base away; base qualities are absent. The CDR3 regions of human TCRbeta chains were subjected to immunosequencing. Processing in the source paper ran as follows. TCRs in the repertoires were compared against a reference library of SARS-CoV-2-specific TCRs that had been generated with the MIRA antigen-specificity platform. Breadth was defined as the fraction of unique TCRs that were SARS-CoV-2-associated. Depth was defined as the fraction of total T cells that were SARS-CoV-2-associated. Using the MIRA data, each spike-specific TCR was mapped to the spike region that the TCR reacts to and placed in a CD4 or CD8 class. Log10-transformed breadth and depth values were compared by one-way ANOVA with Sidak's multiple comparisons tests. The table was pulled from immuneACCESS by TCRdb, which kept in-frame rearrangements only. Such tables lose some clones; where checked, under half of the loss comes from unresolved V genes, and the rest has no known cause. The V and J calls and clone size were taken over from that table, and D and trimming were inferred from the DNA. The sample table lists about 140,000 clones, 80% to 90% of them with a count of one. Of the sample, approximately 3.4% is held by the ten largest clones.

Taken with the paper, the label for time point translates to: baseline before first vaccination. Samples from vaccinated people were obtained from the UK trials COV001 and COV002, which included a single-blind randomized controlled phase 2/3 trial of AZD1222 (ChAdOx1 nCoV-19) in healthy adults. For TCRbeta chain sequencing, PBMC samples from trial participants were taken at day 0 and at day 28 after the second dose. These data come from a study of T cell responses to AZD1222 COVID-19 vaccine listed by TCRdb under 2021. Study-wide context: AZD1222 recipients with second doses at about 4 weeks or about 12 weeks were pooled, because spike-specific TCR depth and breadth did not differ between schedules. Trial participants were enrolled by age into 18-55, 56-69 and 70-plus year subgroups, with around 140, 26 and 57 TCR-sequenced participants respectively. A total of 233 trial participants underwent TCR sequencing, of whom about 200 had received two doses of AZD1222 and about 26 had received two doses of the MenACWY control vaccine.

Summary of the overall study and its limitations: Reportedly, close to half of the unique spike-specific TCRs recognized epitopes lying outside the regions that are mutated in the B.1.351 and B.1.1.7 variants. Spike-specific TCR breadth and depth rose significantly after two AZD1222 doses compared with day 0 and with MenACWY recipients. Conclusions about previously exposed vaccinees are limited because only six or seven AZD1222 recipients were SARS-CoV-2 seropositive at baseline. Most participants were white British and females outnumbered males, and the authors suggested that clonal diversity may have been underestimated. Because no samples from the day 14 peak response were available, repertoires could be characterized only after the peak T cell response. The 56-69-year group was small, and its depth increase did not reach significance, likely because of low power. The whole spike protein was spanned by vaccine-associated CD4 TCRs, and dominant responses were seen in regions 160-218 and 743-854.

Deletion took 0 bases off V and 4 bases off J, with a span of 13 bases between the germline ends. CDR1 and CDR2 are read off the germline V gene as MNHEY and SVGAGI. The CDR3, from cysteine to phenylalanine, totals 15 residues. The only DNA kept is the CDR3, 45 bases in frame from the first base. The rearrangement combines TRBV6-5 with TRBJ2-7; the D gene cannot be resolved beyond TRBD1 or TRBD2, each matching 6 bases. This specimen consisted of peripheral blood, obtained on day 0 of AZD1222 vaccination. This receptor was identified in an adult in good health. CDR3 reads: CASSYSRGREYEQYF. The nucleotide sequence reads TGTGCCAGCAGTTACTCACGGGGGCGCGAATACGAGCAGTACTTC.